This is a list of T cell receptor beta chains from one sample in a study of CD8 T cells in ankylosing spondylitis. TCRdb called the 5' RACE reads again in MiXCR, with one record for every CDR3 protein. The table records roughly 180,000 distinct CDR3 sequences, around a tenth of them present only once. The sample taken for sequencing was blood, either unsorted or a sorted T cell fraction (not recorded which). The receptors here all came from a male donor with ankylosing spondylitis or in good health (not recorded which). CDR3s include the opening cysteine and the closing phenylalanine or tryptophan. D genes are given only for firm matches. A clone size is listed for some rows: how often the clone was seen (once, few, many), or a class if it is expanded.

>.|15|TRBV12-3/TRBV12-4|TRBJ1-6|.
TGTGCCAGCAGTCGAAAGGGGGGGAAGGAGTCACCCCTCCACTTT
CASSRKGGKESPLHF
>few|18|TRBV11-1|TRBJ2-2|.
TGTGCCAGCAGCTTAGACTGGCCTACAGGACTAAACACCGGGGAGCTGTTTTTT
CASSLDWPTGLNTGELFF
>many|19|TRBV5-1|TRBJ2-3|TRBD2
TGCGCCAGCAGCTTCCGACCGGCGACTAGCAGAAGTCGAATGGATACGCAGTATTTT
CASSFRPATSRSRMDTQYF
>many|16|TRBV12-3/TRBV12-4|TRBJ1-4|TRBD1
TGTGCCAGCAGGGGGACAGGGTTGGCAACTAATGAAAAACTGTTTTTT
CASRGTGLATNEKLFF
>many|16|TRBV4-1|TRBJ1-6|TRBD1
TGCGCCAGCAGCCAAGATTTTGGACAGGGTTCTTCACCCCTCCACTTT
CASSQDFGQGSSPLHF
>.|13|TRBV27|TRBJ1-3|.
TGTGCCAGCAGTTCTTTGGGCCGAAACACCATATATTTT
CASSSLGRNTIYF
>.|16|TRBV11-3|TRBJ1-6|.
TGTGCCAGCAGCTTTTCCCTGGGCCCAGGAAGTTCACCCCTCCACTTT
CASSFSLGPGSSPLHF
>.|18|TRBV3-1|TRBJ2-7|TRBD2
TGTGCCAGCAGCCAAGTTGGGACTAGCGGGAGGGCCGCCTACGAGCAGTACTTC
CASSQVGTSGRAAYEQYF
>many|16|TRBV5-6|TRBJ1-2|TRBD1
TGTGCCAGCAGCTTGGTGCAGGGGGAGGCTACTTATGGCTACACCTTC
CASSLVQGEATYGYTF
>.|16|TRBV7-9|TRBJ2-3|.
TGTGCCAGCAGCTTAGCGTCAGGGATAAGCACAGATACGCAGTATTTT
CASSLASGISTDTQYF
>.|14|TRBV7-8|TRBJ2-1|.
TGTGCCAGCAGCCCCTCCCGCGGTAACAATGAGCAGTTCTTC
CASSPSRGNNEQFF
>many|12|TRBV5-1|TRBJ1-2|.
TGCGCCAGCAGCTTGGACGGGGATGGCTACACCTTC
CASSLDGDGYTF
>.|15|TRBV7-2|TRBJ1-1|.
TGTGCCAGCAGCTCCCGGGGTGGGTCGAACACTGAAGCTTTCTTT
CASSSRGGSNTEAFF
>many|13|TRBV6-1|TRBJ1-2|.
TGTGCCAGCAGTGCCACAGGAGGGGGAGGCTACACCTTC
CASSATGGGGYTF
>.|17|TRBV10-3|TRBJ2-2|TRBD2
TGTGCCATCAGGGGGGTCGGCGGGAGAGGAAACACCGGGGAGCTGTTTTTT
CAIRGVGGRGNTGELFF
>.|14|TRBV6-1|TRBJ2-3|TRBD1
TGTGCCAGCAGTAAGGGACAGGACACAGATACGCAGTATTTT
CASSKGQDTDTQYF
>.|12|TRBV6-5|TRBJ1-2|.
TGTGCCAGCGGTCAGGTTCTTCGTGGCTACACCTTC
CASGQVLRGYTF
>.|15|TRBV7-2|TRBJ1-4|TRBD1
TGTGCCAGCAGCCGACAGGGCCGGTCTAATGAAAAACTGTTTTTT
CASSRQGRSNEKLFF
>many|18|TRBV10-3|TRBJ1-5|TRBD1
TGTGCCATCAGTGAACCGGGACAGAGTTTTAGTGTCAATCAGCCCCAGCATTTT
CAISEPGQSFSVNQPQHF
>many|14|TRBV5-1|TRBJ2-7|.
TGCGCCAGCAGGCCGGGACTGGGGTCCTACGAGCAGTACTTC
CASRPGLGSYEQYF
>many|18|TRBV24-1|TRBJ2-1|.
TGTGCCACCAGTGATGTCACAAGTTTTTCCCTCTCCTACAATGAGCAGTTCTTC
CATSDVTSFSLSYNEQFF
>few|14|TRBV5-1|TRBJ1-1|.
TGCGCCAGCAGCTTGGAGGCGGGGAACACTGAAGCTTTCTTT
CASSLEAGNTEAFF
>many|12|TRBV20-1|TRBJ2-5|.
TGCAGTGCTCCGACTCAACAAGAGACCCAGTACTTC
CSAPTQQETQYF
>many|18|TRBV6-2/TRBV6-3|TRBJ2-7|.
TGTGCCAGCAGTTCCACGCAAACAGGGTTTCAACTTGTTCGCGAGCAGTACTTC
CASSSTQTGFQLVREQYF
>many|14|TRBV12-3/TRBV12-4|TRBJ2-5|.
TGTGCCAGCGTGCCCGACTCGTTCATAGAGACCCAGTACTTC
CASVPDSFIETQYF
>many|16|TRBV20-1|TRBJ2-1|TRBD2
TGCAGTGCTAGAGATACCGCTACTAGCGGGACGGGTGAGCAGTTCTTC
CSARDTATSGTGEQFF
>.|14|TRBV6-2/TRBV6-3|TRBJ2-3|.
TGTGCCAGCACCCCGGTGGTCCTTACAGATACGCAGTATTTT
CASTPVVLTDTQYF
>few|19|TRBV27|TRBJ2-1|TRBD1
TGTGCCAGCAGTTCCCTAGGGGTCAGGGGGAGACCCTCCTACAATGAGCAGTTCTTC
CASSSLGVRGRPSYNEQFF
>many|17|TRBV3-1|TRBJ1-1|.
TGTGCCAGCAGTCCCAGGGGAGCCTTCAAGATGAACACTGAAGCTTTCTTT
CASSPRGAFKMNTEAFF
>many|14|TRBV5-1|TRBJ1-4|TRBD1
TGCGCCAGCAGCTTGCAGGGGGCCAGCGAAAAACTGTTTTTT
CASSLQGASEKLFF
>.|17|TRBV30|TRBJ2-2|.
TGTGCCTGGAGTTCGAATGGGGCAGGGTTGAGCACCGGGGAGCTGTTTTTT
CAWSSNGAGLSTGELFF